The sequence of this TCR beta chain was determined in a study of ipilimumab plus nivolumab after autologous stem cell transplantation. Clones were sequenced by immunoSEQ multiplex PCR, and TCRdb holds only the in-frame ones, with some missing. This table has more than 20,000 clones, about three quarters appearing once. V shed 4 bases and J shed 8 bases, with 9 bases lying between them. Germline V gene data show CDR1 as MNHEY and CDR2 as SMNVEV (reference sequence). The CDR3 contains 13 residues. The receptor's source is a male donor with diffuse large B-cell lymphoma. The chain recombines TRBV27 with TRBJ1-6; no reliable D call. Source: PBMCs, taken in a trial of ipilimumab plus nivolumab as post-transplant consolidation. DNA for the CDR3: TGTGCCAGCAGTTCCTCGGTCTATTCACCCCTCCACTTT. It is translated as CASSSSVYSPLHF.